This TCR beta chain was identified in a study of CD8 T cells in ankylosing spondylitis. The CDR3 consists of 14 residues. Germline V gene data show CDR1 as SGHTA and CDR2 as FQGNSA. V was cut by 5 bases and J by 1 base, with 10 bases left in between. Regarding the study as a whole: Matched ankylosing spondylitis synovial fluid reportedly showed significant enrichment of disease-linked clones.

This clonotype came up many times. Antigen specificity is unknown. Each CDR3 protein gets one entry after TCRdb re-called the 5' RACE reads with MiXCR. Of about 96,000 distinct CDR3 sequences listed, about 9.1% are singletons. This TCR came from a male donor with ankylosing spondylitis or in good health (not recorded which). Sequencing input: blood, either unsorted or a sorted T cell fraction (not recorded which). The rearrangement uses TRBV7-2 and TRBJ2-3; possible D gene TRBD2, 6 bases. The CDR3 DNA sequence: TGTGCCAGCAGCGGGGTAGCGGGCACAGATACGCAGTATTTT. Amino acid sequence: CASSGVAGTDTQYF.